This is a list of T cell receptor beta chains from one sample in a study of shared clonotypes between healthy human individuals. Clones were read by immunoSEQ multiplex PCR, and TCRdb kept only the in-frame ones, dropping some. The data hold roughly 490,000 clones, with approximately 80% observed a single time. Sequenced sample: PBMCs. Receptors were obtained from a middle-aged woman in good health. Some clones in this sample may be carry-over from other donors' samples. Each CDR3 is given with its conserved first and last residue. Fields, in order: J gene, V gene, CDR3 protein.

TRBJ2-7 | TRBV18 | CASSPTSGSSGEQYF
TRBJ1-2 | TRBV4-1 | CASSVGWDIRGDGYTF
TRBJ2-3 | TRBV25-1 | CASSSGGGKTDTQYF
TRBJ2-7 | TRBV5-1 | CASSLPSLRQQYF
. | TRBV19 | CASSATISYEQYF
TRBJ1-2 | TRBV5-8 | CASSLGQQGSGYTF
TRBJ2-6 | TRBV5-6 | CASSLGRSGANVLTF
TRBJ1-1 | TRBV6-1 | CASSAIRGALNTEAFF
TRBJ2-7 | TRBV10-3 | CAISESREEQYF
TRBJ1-1 | TRBV28 | CASSSPGLPTQGAFF
TRBJ2-7 | TRBV28 | CASSIRLSSGGYEQYF
TRBJ2-7 | TRBV5-1 | CASSLGGTGGNSQYF
TRBJ2-7 | TRBV19 | CASRSRGGDEQYF
TRBJ2-7 | TRBV18 | CASSLGGDYEQYF
TRBJ1-5 | TRBV19 | CASSIGGQADNQPQHF
TRBJ1-1 | TRBV7-8 | CAIQGRANTEAFF
TRBJ2-1 | TRBV2 | CASRRLAGVVEQFF
TRBJ1-5 | TRBV19 | CASSYLDRGGNQPQHF
TRBJ2-1 | TRBV4-3 | CASSQEAGVASSYNEQFF
TRBJ1-3 | TRBV28 | CASSFRRGSGNTIYF
TRBJ2-3 | TRBV4-2 | CASSQDLRLTDTQYF
TRBJ1-1 | TRBV30 | CAWSGRIALNTEAFF
TRBJ1-2 | TRBV6-5 | CASSYDSGPRGYTF
TRBJ1-5 | TRBV18 | CASSLQGNNQPQHF
TRBJ1-3 | TRBV18 | CASSAGGSGSGNTIYF
TRBJ1-3 | TRBV28 | CASRGDRAGNTIYF
TRBJ2-7 | TRBV5-4 | CASSSGGLAGDYEQYF
TRBJ2-6 | TRBV2 | CASKNSGANVLTF
TRBJ2-3 | TRBV21-1 | CASSKSRLF
TRBJ1-2 | TRBV4-1 | CASSRSGQGGGGYTF
TRBJ1-3 | TRBV21-1 | CASSKPKSTLTRGTSGNTIYF